The present T cell receptor (beta chain) was sequenced within a study of T cell responses to AZD1222 COVID-19 vaccine. Points on this clone: Its target is not known.

The CDR3 sequence is 16 residues long. V lost 1 base and J lost 0, with 10 bases in between. Germline CDR1 is SGHAT and CDR2 is FQNNGV. The protocol was immunoSEQ multiplex PCR, while the TCRdb copy is restricted to in-frame clones and leaves out a portion. The repertoire holds 120,000 to 150,000 clones, with approximately 78% as singletons. Study-level results: Vaccine-related CD4 TCRs covered spike, predominating at 160-218 and 743-854. There were repertoire samples only from the period after the peak T cell response. Donor demographics were predominantly white British with a female majority; clonal diversity may be underestimated. The study reported that nearly half of spike-specific TCRs target unmutated variant regions.

This TCR was recovered from an adult in good health. The input for sequencing was peripheral blood, taken on day 0 of MenACWY control vaccination. This chain uses TRBV11-2 with TRBJ2-1; D unresolved. In nucleotides, the CDR3 is TGTGCCAGCAGCTTAGGCCTATCGAGCTCCTACAATGAGCAGTTCTTC. Its translation: CASSLGLSSSYNEQFF.